This T cell receptor beta chain was obtained from a study of shared clonotypes between healthy human individuals. Findings and limits, study-wide: Compared with memory subsets, naive subsets generally had larger estimated richness. Relative to their counterparts shared across all four donors, non-shared clonotypes exhibited diminished generation probabilities.

Concerning this clone itself: Antigen specificity is unknown.

The assay was immunoSEQ multiplex PCR, and TCRdb's table has in-frame clones only and misses some. This table has 1,400,000 or so clones, approximately 98.5% appearing once. Looked up from germline, CDR1 is MDHEN and CDR2 is SYDVKM. The length of the CDR3 is 16 residues. Trimming at V came to 3 bases and at J to 5 bases, leaving 6 bases not matched to a gene. The sequence came from a man younger than 40 in good health. Sequencing used naive CD4+ T cells sorted from blood. Subset denoted: CD45RA+ positively selected. The chain recombines TRBV28 with TRBJ2-2; 10 nucleotides match TRBD2. The CDR3 is CASSFSGRAGTGELFF. The CDR3 DNA reads as TGTGCCAGCAGTTTCAGCGGGAGGGCCGGGACCGGGGAGCTGTTTTTT.